The rows below give T cell receptor beta chains drawn from one sample of a study of regulatory T cells in long-lasting Graves disease. Each CDR3 protein is one row after TCRdb ran MiXCR on the multiplex PCR reads. This sample has 350,000 to 450,000 distinct CDR3 sequences, with over 20% found just once. Sequenced material: peripheral blood mononuclear cells (PBMCs), taken when the disease was refractory, from a patient treated with antithyroid drugs. These receptors originate from a female donor with Graves disease. The CDR3 runs from the conserved cysteine through the conserved F or W. Fields, in order: V gene, J gene, D gene, clone size, CDR3 protein, CDR3 DNA. D genes are given only for firm matches. Clone size appears in some rows only: once, few, many, or a class for an expanded clone.

>TRBV27|TRBJ2-3|NA|few
CASAGSPRTQYF
TGTGCCAGCGCCGGGTCTCCACGTACGCAGTATTTT
>TRBV18|TRBJ2-7|NA|NA
CASSPAAGVYEQYF
TGTGCCAGCTCACCAGCAGCAGGGGTCTACGAGCAGTACTTC
>TRBV10-3|TRBJ2-6|NA|NA
CAIRARVGSGANVLTF
TGTGCCATCAGGGCCAGGGTCGGCTCTGGGGCCAACGTCCTGACTTTC
>TRBV19|TRBJ2-2|TRBD2|few
CASRPGLAGPKSNTGELFF
TGTGCCAGTAGACCGGGACTAGCGGGGCCTAAGTCGAACACCGGGGAGCTGTTTTTT
>TRBV28|TRBJ2-7|NA|many
CASSSTRPRGEQYF
TGTGCCAGCAGTTCGACCAGACCCCGGGGCGAGCAGTACTTC
>TRBV6-2/TRBV6-3|TRBJ2-2|TRBD1|NA
CASDRGNGELFF
TGTGCCAGTGACAGGGGAAACGGGGAGCTGTTTTTT
>TRBV6-2/TRBV6-3|TRBJ2-1|NA|NA
CASRPTGAEQFF
TGTGCCAGCAGACCTACAGGAGCCGAGCAGTTCTTC
>TRBV6-1|TRBJ2-7|NA|NA
CASSPTGHGWEQYF
TGTGCCAGCAGTCCCACCGGACACGGCTGGGAGCAGTACTTC
>TRBV12-3/TRBV12-4|TRBJ2-1|TRBD2|few
CASSPPGPSGEQFF
TGTGCCAGCAGCCCACCCGGGCCTAGCGGAGAGCAGTTCTTC
>TRBV11-2|TRBJ1-1|NA|NA
CASSAGTPNTEAFF
TGTGCCAGCAGCGCCGGGACTCCGAACACTGAAGCTTTCTTT
>TRBV15|TRBJ2-5|NA|many
CATSPLGVETQYF
TGTGCCACCAGCCCATTAGGCGTAGAGACCCAGTACTTC
>TRBV24-1|TRBJ1-1|NA|NA
CATSDPMRILFF
TGTGCCACCAGTGATCCGATGCGAATTCTCTTCTTT
>TRBV4-2|TRBJ2-5|TRBD1|many
CASSQGQGFLEETQYF
TGTGCCAGCAGCCAAGGACAGGGGTTCTTAGAAGAGACCCAGTACTTC
>TRBV28|TRBJ2-5|NA|many
CASRAGSETQYF
TGTGCCAGCAGGGCAGGGAGTGAGACCCAGTACTTC
>TRBV28|TRBJ2-3|NA|NA
CASSLYAPADSGDTQYF
TGTGCCAGCAGTTTATATGCGCCCGCCGATTCGGGAGATACGCAGTATTTT
>TRBV27|TRBJ1-5|TRBD1|many
CASRPAGGGNQPQHF
TGTGCCAGCAGGCCGGCAGGGGGCGGAAATCAGCCCCAGCATTTT
>TRBV19|TRBJ1-1|TRBD1|NA
CASRATGQGNEAFF
TGTGCCAGTAGGGCGACGGGACAGGGCAATGAAGCTTTCTTT
>TRBV11-3|TRBJ2-1|TRBD2|few
CASSLRREANNEQFF
TGTGCCAGCAGCTTACGGCGGGAGGCCAACAATGAGCAGTTCTTC
>TRBV7-9|TRBJ2-3|NA|NA
CASSLVDIREFTDTQYF
TGTGCCAGCAGCTTAGTAGACATCCGGGAGTTCACAGATACGCAGTATTTT
>TRBV19|TRBJ1-1|NA|few
CASSKSGQSRWGTEAFF
TGTGCCAGTAGTAAGTCCGGACAGTCTAGGTGGGGCACTGAAGCTTTCTTT
>TRBV12-3/TRBV12-4|TRBJ2-7|TRBD1|NA
CASRRTGSLYEQYF
TGTGCCAGCAGAAGGACAGGGTCTCTTTACGAGCAGTACTTC
>TRBV19|TRBJ2-7|NA|NA
CASSTQDYEQYF
TGTGCCAGTAGTACTCAGGACTACGAGCAGTACTTC
>TRBV15|TRBJ1-6|NA|few
CATTAKNYNSPLHF
TGTGCCACCACGGCGAAAAACTATAATTCACCCCTCCACTTT
>TRBV28|TRBJ2-3|TRBD2|NA
CASSPSAGVPSDTQYF
TGTGCCAGCAGTCCCTCCGCGGGAGTTCCCTCAGATACGCAGTATTTT
>TRBV2|TRBJ2-1|TRBD2|NA
CASSDRREGGNEQFF
TGTGCCAGCAGTGACAGACGGGAGGGCGGAAATGAGCAGTTCTTC
>TRBV3-1|TRBJ1-5|NA|few
CASSQGGAIQPQHF
TGTGCCAGCAGCCAAGGAGGGGCGATTCAGCCCCAGCATTTT
>TRBV5-1|TRBJ2-6|NA|NA
CASSDGNSGANVLTF
TGCGCCAGCAGCGACGGAAACTCTGGGGCCAACGTCCTGACTTTC
>TRBV13|TRBJ1-1|NA|few
CASSLEGPLNTEAFF
TGTGCCAGCAGCTTGGAAGGACCTTTGAACACTGAAGCTTTCTTT
>TRBV14|TRBJ2-2|NA|NA
CASSQVSSFGTGELFF
TGTGCCAGCAGCCAAGTTTCTTCTTTTGGCACCGGGGAGCTGTTTTTT
>TRBV2|TRBJ2-5|NA|many
CASRKSVLVGETQYF
TGTGCCAGCAGGAAGTCAGTTCTAGTCGGGGAGACCCAGTACTTC
>TRBV12-3/TRBV12-4|TRBJ2-3|NA|NA
CASSSDRAPTDTQYF
TGTGCCAGCAGCTCCGACCGGGCCCCCACAGATACGCAGTATTTT
>TRBV7-2|TRBJ2-7|TRBD2|many
CASSLAGGEYYEQYF
TGTGCCAGCAGCTTGGCGGGAGGGGAATACTACGAGCAGTACTTC
>TRBV18|TRBJ2-5|NA|NA
CASSPPSSSETQYF
TGTGCCAGCTCACCACCGAGCTCGTCAGAGACCCAGTACTTC
>TRBV15|TRBJ2-2|NA|NA
CATSRDYPQAGRGSGELFF
TGTGCCACCAGCAGAGATTATCCCCAAGCGGGCAGGGGTTCCGGGGAGCTGTTTTTT
>TRBV28|TRBJ2-3|NA|NA
CASSQVPTDTQYF
TGTGCCAGCAGCCAAGTGCCCACAGATACGCAGTATTTT
>TRBV20-1|TRBJ1-5|NA|NA
CSARSRTNNQPQHF
TGCAGTGCTAGATCCCGGACAAACAATCAGCCCCAGCATTTT
>TRBV20-1|TRBJ1-1|TRBD1|many
CSAITTGLSEAFF
TGCAGTGCAATAACGACAGGGCTGTCTGAAGCTTTCTTT
>TRBV29-1|TRBJ2-5|NA|many
CSVDWTSQETQYF
TGCAGCGTTGACTGGACAAGCCAAGAGACCCAGTACTTC
>TRBV27|TRBJ1-2|TRBD1|NA
CASSWGQGLPYGYTF
TGTGCCAGCAGTTGGGGACAGGGCCTGCCCTATGGCTACACCTTC
>TRBV10-1|TRBJ2-5|TRBD2|NA
CAIPRGGRVGETQYF
TGCGCCATTCCCCGGGGCGGGAGGGTAGGAGAGACCCAGTACTTC
>TRBV6-1|TRBJ1-5|TRBD1|many
CASRDGQGYQPQHF
TGTGCCAGCAGGGACGGACAGGGGTACCAGCCCCAGCATTTT
>TRBV6-1|TRBJ2-2|TRBD2|few
CASSNSQLAAGELFF
TGTGCCAGCAGTAATTCGCAACTAGCGGCCGGGGAGCTGTTTTTT
>TRBV3-1|TRBJ2-2|NA|NA
CASSQDGRAWELFF
TGTGCCAGCAGCCAAGATGGCAGGGCTTGGGAGCTGTTTTTT
>TRBV20-1|TRBJ2-6|NA|few
CSANRGNSGANVLTF
TGCAGTGCTAACCGGGGAAACTCTGGGGCCAACGTCCTGACTTTC
>TRBV3-1|TRBJ2-5|NA|many
CASSQGRPRETQYF
TGTGCCAGCAGCCAAGGTCGACCTCGGGAGACCCAGTACTTC
>TRBV20-1|TRBJ1-2|TRBD1|many
CSATDRIDLYTF
TGCAGTGCTACGGACAGGATAGATCTCTACACCTTC
>TRBV19|TRBJ2-3|TRBD2|few
CASSITRLAADTQYF
TGTGCCAGTAGTATTACGAGACTAGCCGCAGATACGCAGTATTTT
>TRBV3-1|TRBJ2-7|TRBD1|few
CASSQSDRDSSYEQYF
TGTGCCAGCAGCCAATCCGACAGGGACAGCTCCTACGAGCAGTACTTC
>TRBV28|TRBJ2-2|TRBD2|many
CASSQLLAGSFGELFF
TGTGCCAGCAGTCAGCTACTAGCGGGATCCTTCGGGGAGCTGTTTTTT
>TRBV30|TRBJ2-5|TRBD2|many
CAWSVGGAETQYF
TGTGCCTGGAGTGTGGGAGGGGCAGAGACCCAGTACTTC
>TRBV18|TRBJ2-5|NA|many
CASSPRDSRETQYF
TGTGCCAGCTCACCCCGGGACTCAAGAGAAACCCAGTACTTC
>TRBV7-3|TRBJ2-2|NA|many
CASSSNCVVSDTGELFF
TGTGCCAGCAGCTCAAATTGTGTAGTGAGTGACACCGGGGAGCTGTTTTTT
>TRBV2|TRBJ2-2|TRBD1|many
CASSAFRTTGVNTGELFF
TGTGCCAGCAGTGCCTTTCGTACGACAGGGGTGAACACCGGGGAGCTGTTTTTT
>TRBV4-2|TRBJ2-5|NA|NA
CASSQDAGTQETQYF
TGTGCCAGCAGCCAAGATGCGGGGACACAAGAGACCCAGTACTTC
>TRBV5-1|TRBJ2-7|TRBD1|many
CASSLMGQLSYEQYF
TGCGCCAGCAGCTTGATGGGACAGCTCTCCTACGAGCAGTACTTC
>TRBV30|TRBJ2-7|NA|many
CAWSNYRHDEQYF
TGTGCCTGGAGTAACTACAGGCACGACGAGCAGTACTTC
>TRBV5-4|TRBJ2-2|NA|NA
CASGPGENTGELFF
TGTGCCAGCGGGCCCGGTGAGAACACCGGGGAGCTGTTTTTT
>TRBV7-6|TRBJ2-5|NA|few
CASSLAGTEQETQYF
TGTGCCAGCAGCTTAGCTGGGACGGAACAAGAGACCCAGTACTTC
>TRBV28|TRBJ1-4|NA|many
CASSPTPTGKFPPGEKLFF
TGTGCCAGCAGTCCCACCCCTACAGGGAAGTTCCCCCCGGGTGAAAAACTGTTTTTT
>TRBV2|TRBJ2-2|NA|many
CATMGTGELFF
TGTGCCACCATGGGGACCGGGGAGCTGTTTTTT